One sample yielded the 9 T cell receptor beta chains listed below, sequenced in a study of T cells after somatic rescue of genetic block. TCRdb keeps only in-frame clones here, not all; method: immunoSEQ multiplex PCR. The sample comprises approximately 110,000 clones, around nine tenths of which are singletons, and roughly 1.5% rests with the top ten. Sequenced input: peripheral blood mononuclear cells (PBMCs). All receptors derive from a woman between 18 and 29 years old.

This rearrangement joins TRBV21-1 to TRBJ2-5; TRBD2, the table's D call, lacks a check against the DNA. TRBV21-1 is given as a pseudogene. This CDR3 has 15 residues. For the CDR3, the DNA is TGTGCCAGCAGAAAGGGACTAGGAGGAGGAGAGACCCAGTACTTC. Residues: CASRKGLGGGETQYF.

This chain links TRBV4-1 with TRBJ1-6; possibly TRBD1 for D (5 bases). Germline values: CDR1 MGHRA, CDR2 YSYEKL. V shed 0 bases and J shed 8 bases, with 17 bases lying between them. The CDR3 is made up of 17 amino acids. The CDR3 region is CASSQDLGVLNYSPLHF. CDR3 in DNA: TGCGCCAGCAGCCAAGATCTGGGGGTGCTCAATTATTCACCCCTCCACTTT.

The chain has TRBV28 and TRBJ1-2; D unclear. This CDR3 spans 12 amino acids. V gave up 2 bases and J gave up 8 bases, with 9 bases separating them. Germline CDR1 MDHEN, CDR2 SYDVKM. The CDR3 coding sequence is TGTGCCAGCAGTTTACGGCTGGGCGGCTACACCTTC. It translates to CASSLRLGGYTF.

This chain connects TRBV30 to TRBJ2-3, with 13 bases lining up with TRBD2. The CDR3 runs to 15 residues. CDR1 is GTSNPN and CDR2 is SVGIG in the germline V gene (reference sequence). V lost 3 bases to trimming and J lost 5 bases; unmatched junction nucleotides: 5. The CDR3 DNA follows: TGTGCCTGGAGCCAACTAGCGGGGGGGGGAGATACGCAGTATTTT. Protein product: CAWSQLAGGGDTQYF. The full variable domain, rest sourced from reference TRBV30 and TRBJ2-3, is SQTIHQWPATLVQPVGSPLSLECTVEGTSNPNLYWYRQAAGRGLQLLFYSVGIGQISSEVPQNLSASRPQDRQFILSSKKLLLSDSGFYLCAWSQLAGGGDTQYFGPGTRLTVL.

The rearrangement links TRBV4-3 to TRBJ2-7; D is perhaps TRBD1 (5 bases). CDR1 and CDR2 from the germline V gene are LGHNA and YSLEER. V was clipped by 0 bases and J by 1 base, with 10 bases between them. This CDR3 spans 15 amino acids. The CDR3 DNA sequence: TGCGCCAGCAGCCAAGAACAGGCCAGTTCCTACGAGCAGTACTTC. Its protein product is CASSQEQASSYEQYF.

This clone was seen a single time. The chain is built from TRBV6-5 and TRBJ2-1; tentative D call: TRBD1 (5 bases). The V end was cut by 5 bases, the J end by 4 bases, with 15 bases between. The CDR3 has 15 amino acids. Germline V CDR1 and CDR2: MNHEY, SVGAGI. This CDR3 reads CASSNRQGSYNEQFF. The CDR3 DNA is TGTGCCAGCAGTAACCGGCAGGGATCTTACAATGAGCAGTTCTTC.

The chain combines TRBV5-8 with TRBJ1-5, with a weak D call TRBD1 (5 bases). Looked up from germline, CDR1 is SGHTS and CDR2 is YDEGEE. The CDR3 extends over 15 amino acids. Trimming removed 5 bases at V and 1 base at J, with 13 bases between. The CDR3 sequence is CASSRDGNSNQPQHF. Written as DNA, the CDR3 is TGTGCCAGCAGTCGGGACGGGAACAGCAATCAGCCCCAGCATTTT. The full variable domain, its missing parts supplied by reference TRBV5-8 and TRBJ1-5, is EAGVTQSPTHLIKTRGQQATLRCSPISGHTSVYWYQQALGLGLQFLLWYDEGEERNRGNFPPRFSGRQFPNYSSELNVNALELEDSALYLCASSRDGNSNQPQHFGDGTRLSIL.

This sequence joins TRBV5-5 and TRBJ1-3; D is unresolved. V was shortened by 1 base and J by 0 bases, with 8 bases between the two germline ends. The length of the CDR3 is 15 residues. Germline lookup yields CDR1 SGHKS and CDR2 YYEKEE (reference sequence). CDR3 sequence: CASSLWPSSGNTIYF. In DNA, the CDR3 is TGTGCCAGCAGCTTGTGGCCAAGCTCTGGAAACACCATATATTTT.

The CDR3 region is CASSLDPGLSGNTIYF. In DNA, the CDR3 is TGCGCCAGCAGCTTGGATCCTGGACTCTCTGGAAACACCATATATTTT. The chain joins TRBV5-1 to TRBJ1-3, with unresolved D. From germline, CDR1 is SGHRS and CDR2 YFSETQ. CDR3 length: 16 residues. V lost 0 bases and J lost 0, with 10 bases in between.